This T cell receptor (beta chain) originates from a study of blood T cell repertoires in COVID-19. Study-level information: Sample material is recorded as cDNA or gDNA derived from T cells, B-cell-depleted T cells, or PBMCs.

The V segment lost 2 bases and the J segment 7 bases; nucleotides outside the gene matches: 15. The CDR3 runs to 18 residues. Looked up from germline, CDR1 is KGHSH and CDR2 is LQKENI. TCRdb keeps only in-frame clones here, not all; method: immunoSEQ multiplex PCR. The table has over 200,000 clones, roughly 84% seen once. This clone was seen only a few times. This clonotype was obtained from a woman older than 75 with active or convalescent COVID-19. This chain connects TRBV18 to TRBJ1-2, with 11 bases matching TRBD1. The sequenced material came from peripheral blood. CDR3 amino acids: CASSPVSRGQGAPRGYTF. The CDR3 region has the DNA TGTGCCAGCTCACCAGTCTCGCGAGGACAGGGGGCCCCCCGTGGCTACACCTTC.